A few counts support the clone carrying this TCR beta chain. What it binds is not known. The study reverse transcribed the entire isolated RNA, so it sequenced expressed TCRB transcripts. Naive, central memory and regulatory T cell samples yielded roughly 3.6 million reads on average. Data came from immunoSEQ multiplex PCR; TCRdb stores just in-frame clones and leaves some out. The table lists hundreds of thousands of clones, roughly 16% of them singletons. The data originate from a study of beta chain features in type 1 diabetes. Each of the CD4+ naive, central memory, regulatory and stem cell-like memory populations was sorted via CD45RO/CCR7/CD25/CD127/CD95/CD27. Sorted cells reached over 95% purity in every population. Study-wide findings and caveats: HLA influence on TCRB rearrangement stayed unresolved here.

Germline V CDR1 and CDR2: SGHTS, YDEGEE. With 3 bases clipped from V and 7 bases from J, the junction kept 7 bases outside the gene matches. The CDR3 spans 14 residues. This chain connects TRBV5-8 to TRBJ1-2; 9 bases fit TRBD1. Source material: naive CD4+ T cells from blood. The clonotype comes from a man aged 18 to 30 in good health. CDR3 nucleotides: TGTGCCAGCAGCTCCTCACAGGGGGCAGGTGGCTACACCTTC. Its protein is CASSSSQGAGGYTF.